This T cell receptor (beta chain) derives from a study of identical twins. CDR3 length: 15 residues. Trimming cost V 3 bases and J 1 base, with 10 bases left between them. Germline lookup yields CDR1 MNHEY and CDR2 SMNVEV (reference sequence). In its sample, this clonotype was seen a few times. MiXCR, applied by TCRdb to the 5' RACE reads, yields one record per CDR3 protein. The sample consists of hundreds of thousands of distinct CDR3 sequences, about a fifth of them appearing once. The same sample was also used in a study of yellow fever vaccine responses in identical twins.

The chain is built from TRBV27 and TRBJ2-1, with D unresolved. This clonotype was sampled from a woman aged 18-29 years in good health. Sequencing used CD4+ T cells sorted from blood. The CDR3 DNA is TGTGCCAGCAGTTTCCGAGCACCTTCCTACAATGAGCAGTTCTTC. Protein product: CASSFRAPSYNEQFF.